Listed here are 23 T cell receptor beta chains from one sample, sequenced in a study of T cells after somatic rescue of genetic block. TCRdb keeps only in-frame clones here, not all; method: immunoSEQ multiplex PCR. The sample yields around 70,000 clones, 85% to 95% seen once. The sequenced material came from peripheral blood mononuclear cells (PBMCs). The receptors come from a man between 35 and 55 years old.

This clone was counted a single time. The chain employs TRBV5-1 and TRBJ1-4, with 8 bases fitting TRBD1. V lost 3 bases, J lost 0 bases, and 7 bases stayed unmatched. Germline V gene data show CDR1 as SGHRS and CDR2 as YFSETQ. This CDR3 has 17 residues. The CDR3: CASSWAGGAATNEKLFF. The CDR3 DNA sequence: TGCGCCAGCAGCTGGGCAGGGGGCGCCGCAACTAATGAAAAACTGTTTTTT. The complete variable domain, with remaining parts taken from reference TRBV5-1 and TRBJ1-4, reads KAGVTQTPRYLIKTRGQQVTLSCSPISGHRSVSWYQQTPGQGLQFLFEYFSETQRNKGNFPGRFSGRQFSNSRSEMNVSTLELGDSALYLCASSWAGGAATNEKLFFGSGTQLSVL.

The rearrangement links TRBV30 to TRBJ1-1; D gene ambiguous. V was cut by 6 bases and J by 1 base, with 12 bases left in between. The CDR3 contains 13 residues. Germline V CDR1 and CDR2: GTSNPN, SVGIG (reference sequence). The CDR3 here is CACQTPGNTEAFF. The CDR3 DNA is TGTGCCTGCCAGACGCCAGGGAACACTGAAGCTTTCTTT.

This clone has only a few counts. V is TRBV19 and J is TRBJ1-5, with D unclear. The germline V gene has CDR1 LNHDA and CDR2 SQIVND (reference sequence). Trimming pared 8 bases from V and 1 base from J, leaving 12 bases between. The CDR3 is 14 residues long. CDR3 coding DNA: TGTGCCAGTCGCCACGTAGGGAGCAATCAGCCCCAGCATTTT. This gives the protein CASRHVGSNQPQHF.

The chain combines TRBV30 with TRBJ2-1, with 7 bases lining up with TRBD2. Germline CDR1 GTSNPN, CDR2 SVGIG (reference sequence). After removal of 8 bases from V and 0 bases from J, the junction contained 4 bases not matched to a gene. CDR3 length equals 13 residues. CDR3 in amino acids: CAGRTSSYNEQFF. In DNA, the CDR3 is TGTGCCGGCAGGACTAGCTCCTACAATGAGCAGTTCTTC.

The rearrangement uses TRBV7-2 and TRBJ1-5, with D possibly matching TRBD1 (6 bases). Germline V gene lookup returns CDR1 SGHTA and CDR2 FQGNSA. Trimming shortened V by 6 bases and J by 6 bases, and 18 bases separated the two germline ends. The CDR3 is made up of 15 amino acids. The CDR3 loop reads CASSPTGTRGQPQHF. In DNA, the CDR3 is TGTGCCAGCAGTCCCACCGGGACAAGGGGTCAGCCCCAGCATTTT.

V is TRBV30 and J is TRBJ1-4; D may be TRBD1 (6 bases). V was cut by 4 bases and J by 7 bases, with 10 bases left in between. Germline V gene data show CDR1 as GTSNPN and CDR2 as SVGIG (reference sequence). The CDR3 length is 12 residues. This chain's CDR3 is CAWNRVAEKLFF. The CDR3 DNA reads TGTGCCTGGAACAGGGTGGCTGAAAAACTGTTTTTT.

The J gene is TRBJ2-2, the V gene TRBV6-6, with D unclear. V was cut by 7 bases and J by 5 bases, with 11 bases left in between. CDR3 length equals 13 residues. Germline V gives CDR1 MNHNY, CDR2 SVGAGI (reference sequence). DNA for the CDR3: TGTGCCAGCACCCCCGGGTGGACCGGGGAGCTGTTTTTT. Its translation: CASTPGWTGELFF.

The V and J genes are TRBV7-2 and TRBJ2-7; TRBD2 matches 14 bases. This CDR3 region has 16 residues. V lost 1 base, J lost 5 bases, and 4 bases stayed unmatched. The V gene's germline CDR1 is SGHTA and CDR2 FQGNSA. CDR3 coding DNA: TGTGCCAGCAGCTTAGGGGGACTAGCGGGAGCCAACGAGCAGTACTTC. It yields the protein CASSLGGLAGANEQYF.

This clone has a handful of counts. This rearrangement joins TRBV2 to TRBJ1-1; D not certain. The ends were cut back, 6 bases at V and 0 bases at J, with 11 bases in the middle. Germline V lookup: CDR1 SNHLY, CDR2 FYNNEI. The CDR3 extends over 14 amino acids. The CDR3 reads CASRPQNLNTEAFF. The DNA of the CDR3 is TGTGCCAGCAGACCACAGAACTTGAACACTGAAGCTTTCTTT.

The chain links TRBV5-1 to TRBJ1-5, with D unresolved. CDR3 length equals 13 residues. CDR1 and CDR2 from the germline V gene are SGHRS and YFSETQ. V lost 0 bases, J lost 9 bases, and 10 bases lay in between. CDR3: CASSLVAGGPQHF. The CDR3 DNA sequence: TGCGCCAGCAGCTTGGTGGCCGGCGGGCCCCAGCATTTT.

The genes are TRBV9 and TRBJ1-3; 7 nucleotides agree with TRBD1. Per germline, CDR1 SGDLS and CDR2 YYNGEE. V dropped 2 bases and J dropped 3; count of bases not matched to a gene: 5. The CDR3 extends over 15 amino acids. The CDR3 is CASSVGDSGGNTIYF. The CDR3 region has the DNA TGTGCCAGCAGCGTCGGGGACAGCGGTGGAAACACCATATATTTT. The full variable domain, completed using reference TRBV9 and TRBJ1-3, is DSGVTQTPKHLITATGQRVTLRCSPRSGDLSVYWYQQSLDQGLQFLIQYYNGEERAKGNILERFSAQQFPDLHSELNLSSLELGDSALYFCASSVGDSGGNTIYFGEGSWLTVV.

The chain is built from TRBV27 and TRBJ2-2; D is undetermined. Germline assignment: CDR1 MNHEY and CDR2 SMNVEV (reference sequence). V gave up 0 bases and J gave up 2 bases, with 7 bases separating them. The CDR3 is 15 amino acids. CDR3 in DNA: TGTGCCAGCAGTTTATCGGTCCAAAACACCGGGGAGCTGTTTTTT. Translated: CASSLSVQNTGELFF.

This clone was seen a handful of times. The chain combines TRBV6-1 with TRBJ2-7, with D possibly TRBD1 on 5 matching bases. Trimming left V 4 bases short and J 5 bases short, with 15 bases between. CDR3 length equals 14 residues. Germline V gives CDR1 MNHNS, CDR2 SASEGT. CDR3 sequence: CASSGQIGEDEQYF. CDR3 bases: TGTGCCAGCAGTGGACAGATAGGTGAGGACGAGCAGTACTTC.

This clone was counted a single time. The CDR3 spells CASSLGGAYAEAFF. CDR3 DNA: TGCGCCAGCAGTTTAGGGGGCGCGTATGCTGAAGCTTTCTTT. The chain is built from TRBV10-1 and TRBJ1-1; 7 bases align to TRBD1. CDR3 length equals 14 residues. CDR1 and CDR2 (germline): WNHNN, SYGVQD (reference sequence). V was pared by 5 bases and J by 6 bases, with 9 bases of the junction left unmatched.

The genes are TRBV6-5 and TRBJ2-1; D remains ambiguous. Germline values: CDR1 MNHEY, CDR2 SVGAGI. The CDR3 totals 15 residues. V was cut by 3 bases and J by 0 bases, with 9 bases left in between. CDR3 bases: TGTGCCAGCAGTTATGGAGACTCCTCCTACAATGAGCAGTTCTTC. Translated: CASSYGDSSYNEQFF.

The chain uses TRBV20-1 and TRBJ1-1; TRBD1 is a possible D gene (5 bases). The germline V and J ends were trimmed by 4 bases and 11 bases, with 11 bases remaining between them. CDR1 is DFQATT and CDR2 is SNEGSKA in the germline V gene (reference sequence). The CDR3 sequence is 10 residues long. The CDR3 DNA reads TGCAGTGCTATGCAGGGACGGGCTTTCTTT. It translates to CSAMQGRAFF.

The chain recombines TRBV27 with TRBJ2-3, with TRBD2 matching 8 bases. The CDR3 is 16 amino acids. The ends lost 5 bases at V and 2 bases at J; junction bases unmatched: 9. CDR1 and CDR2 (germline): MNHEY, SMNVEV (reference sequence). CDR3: CASSPGTRGFTDTQYF. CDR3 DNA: TGTGCCAGCAGTCCGGGGACTAGGGGATTCACAGATACGCAGTATTTT.

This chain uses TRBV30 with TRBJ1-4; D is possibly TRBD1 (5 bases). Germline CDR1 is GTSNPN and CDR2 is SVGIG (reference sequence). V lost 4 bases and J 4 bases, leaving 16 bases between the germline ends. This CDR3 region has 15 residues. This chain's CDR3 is CAWTPGTEYNEKLFF. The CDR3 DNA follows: TGTGCCTGGACCCCCGGGACTGAATATAATGAAAAACTGTTTTTT.

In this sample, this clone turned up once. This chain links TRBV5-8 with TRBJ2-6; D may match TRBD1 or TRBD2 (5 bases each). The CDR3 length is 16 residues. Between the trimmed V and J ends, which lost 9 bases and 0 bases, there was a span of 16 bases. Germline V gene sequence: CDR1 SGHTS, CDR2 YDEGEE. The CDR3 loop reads CAINRDRASGANVLTF. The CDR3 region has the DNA TGTGCCATTAACCGGGACCGCGCCTCTGGGGCCAACGTCCTGACTTTC.

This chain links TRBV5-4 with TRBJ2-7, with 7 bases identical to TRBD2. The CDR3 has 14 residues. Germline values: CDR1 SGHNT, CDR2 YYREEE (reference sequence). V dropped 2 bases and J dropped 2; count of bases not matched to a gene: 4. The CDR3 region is CASSFLAETYEQYF. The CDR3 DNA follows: TGTGCCAGCAGCTTCCTAGCGGAGACCTACGAGCAGTACTTC.

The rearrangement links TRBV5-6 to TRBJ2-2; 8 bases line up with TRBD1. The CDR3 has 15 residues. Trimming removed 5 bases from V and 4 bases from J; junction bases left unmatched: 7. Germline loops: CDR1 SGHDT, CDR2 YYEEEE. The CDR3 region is CASRSGQGGTGELFF. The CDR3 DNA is TGTGCCAGCAGATCAGGACAGGGCGGCACCGGGGAGCTGTTTTTT.

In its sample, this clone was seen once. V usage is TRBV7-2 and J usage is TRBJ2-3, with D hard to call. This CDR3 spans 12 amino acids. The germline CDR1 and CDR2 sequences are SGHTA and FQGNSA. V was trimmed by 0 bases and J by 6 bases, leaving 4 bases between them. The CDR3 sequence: CASSLARDTQYF. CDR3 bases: TGTGCCAGCAGCTTAGCGCGGGATACGCAGTATTTT.

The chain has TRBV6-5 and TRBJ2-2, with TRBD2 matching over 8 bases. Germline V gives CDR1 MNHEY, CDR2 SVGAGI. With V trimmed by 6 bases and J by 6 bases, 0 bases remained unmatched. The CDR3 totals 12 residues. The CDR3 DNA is TGTGCCAGCAGGACTAGCGCCGGGGAGCTGTTTTTT. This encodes CASRTSAGELFF.